The sequence of this TCR beta chain was determined in a study of blood T cell repertoires in COVID-19. The germline V gene encodes CDR1 KGHDR and CDR2 SFDVKD. V was trimmed by 4 bases and J by 4 bases, leaving 15 bases between them. The CDR3 loop spans 15 amino acids. Profiling relied on immunoSEQ multiplex PCR, and the TCRdb table lists in-frame clones only, not all of them. The repertoire consists of 100,000 to 150,000 clones, with about 80% occurring once and the leading ten covering 25%. V usage is TRBV24-1 and J usage is TRBJ1-2; perhaps TRBD1 as D (5 bases). The receptor was derived from a human donor in a cohort sampled during active COVID-19. Sequenced input: peripheral blood. DNA of the CDR3: TGTGCCACCAGTGACCAACGACGGGGGTCCTATGGCTACACCTTC. This encodes CATSDQRRGSYGYTF.